Listed here are 2 T cell receptor beta chains from one sample, sequenced in a study of cytomegalovirus exposure and HLA in healthy donors. The assay was immunoSEQ multiplex PCR, and TCRdb's table has in-frame clones only and misses some. There are 150,000 to 200,000 clones in the sample; 86% occur only once, and 7.2% lies in the top ten. The sample comprised PBMCs. The receptors stem from a man aged 30 to 45 in good health and CMV-seropositive.

This chain connects TRBV5-1 to TRBJ2-7; 9 bases match TRBD1. The CDR3 runs to 15 residues. Germline CDR1 reads SGHRS; CDR2 reads YFSETQ. V lost 5 bases, J lost 4 bases, and 10 bases stayed unmatched. CDR3 nucleotide sequence: TGCGCCAGCAGGGGGACCGGGACAGGGTGGTACGAGCAGTACTTC. This codes for CASRGTGTGWYEQYF. The entire variable domain, with the rest obtained from reference TRBV5-1 and TRBJ2-7, is as follows: KAGVTQTPRYLIKTRGQQVTLSCSPISGHRSVSWYQQTPGQGLQFLFEYFSETQRNKGNFPGRFSGRQFSNSRSEMNVSTLELGDSALYLCASRGTGTGWYEQYFGPGTRLTVT.

The chain couples TRBV6-5 to TRBJ1-6, with D hard to call. The V and J ends lost 7 bases and 3 bases respectively, with 10 bases between them. The germline V gene encodes CDR1 MNHEY and CDR2 SVGAGI. The CDR3 sequence is 14 residues long. The CDR3 loop is CASNSGNYNSPLHF. The CDR3 region has the DNA TGTGCCAGCAATAGCGGAAACTATAATTCACCCCTCCACTTT.